Below, one T cell receptor (beta chain) is given with its context. Its antigen is unknown. No much larger clonotype is one base removed from it; base qualities were not supplied. The data originate from a study of cytomegalovirus exposure and HLA in healthy donors (dated by TCRdb to about 2017). Looking at the study overall: In an earlier analysis of roughly 500 of the donors, under 300 Gb of sequence data and 120 million or so unique TCR beta sequences from about 179 million T cells were reported. About 280 gigabases of sequencing data and roughly 80 million unique TCR sequences made up an early release that covered about 640 HLA-typed donors. Of the roughly 420 genotyped donors, 81% were placed in the genetic ancestry cluster associated with self-reported Caucasian donors. The study aimed to test whether signatures of past pathogen exposure could be identified by cataloging public T cell receptors. Using immunosequencing, the study profiled T cell repertoires from about 650 subjects and related those repertoires to cytomegalovirus serostatus. Besides the first cohort of 500 to 700 subjects, a separate validation cohort made up of over 95 different subjects was used. To predict cytomegalovirus infection status, the study brought together high-throughput TCR immunosequencing, statistical association of individual TCRs with disease status, and machine learning. To study patterns of TCR occurrence, a later analysis re-analyzed previously published TCR beta repertoires from several hundred donors and added high-resolution HLA genotyping. In the later analysis, no new phenotypic data were used to find candidate immune exposures; instead, reliance was placed on TCR beta sequences and their occurrence across donors. An earlier analysis of 500 to 750 of the donors applied high-throughput TCR beta sequencing to assess whether each TCR beta V gene segment acted as functional or pseudogenic. Donor age, sex, ethnicity and CMV serostatus were collected together with the repertoire data. In a later genetic analysis, genome-wide SNP genotypes for about 55% of the 666 donors were used, and that subset was treated as a discovery cohort. All discovery cohort repertoires had been generated on a single sequencing platform. Both class I and class II loci were covered by HLA typing, at four-digit resolution. The number of donors typed differed by locus, with about 629-640 for A, B, C, DRB1 and DQB1, 522 for DQA1, 600 to 610 for DPA1, and over 400 for DPB1. Because of strong linkage in the cohort, roughly five DR-DQ haplotypes were treated as single units for association and clustering. Among about 410 genotyped donors of the cohort, an average of roughly 230,000 unique TCR beta nucleotide sequences was sequenced per donor, of which about 19% were non-productive. The paper's findings and limits, for the study overall: In a later genetic analysis, a missense DCLRE1C variant was associated with V-gene and J-gene trimming of TCR beta chains, and the association was replicated in an independent cohort. Over 15 rarely observed V segments, including chromosome 9 orphons, were excluded from the earlier analysis of approximately 500 of the donors because counts were too low. It was suggested by the authors that the approach could potentially be generalized to other disease states and immunological phenotypes. Across donors, most TCR sequences were observed very rarely, whereas some public TCRs were present in many individuals. In the study, around 150 TCR beta chains were listed as associated with cytomegalovirus. The only immune exposure information available for the cohort was CMV serostatus. In an earlier analysis of around 600 of the donors, most TCR beta V segments were observed in productive rearrangements about 87% or about 30% of the time, broadly matching IMGT annotations. A further reported finding was that TCR beta sequences accurately predicted the HLA-A and HLA-B alleles for most subjects in the first cohort. Because HLA typing was missing for some donors at each locus, association tests included only the typed subset. In vitro tests confirmed that three of the cytomegalovirus-associated TCR beta chains recognize cytomegalovirus antigens. Specific HLA alleles were associated with around 18,000 TCR beta sequences at a false discovery rate of 0.05 in a later analysis. In a later genetic analysis, fewer N-insertions in productive TCRs were reported among donors in an Asian-associated ancestry cluster than the 666-donor mean. A group of highly shared sequence variants was considered likely to be a technical artifact of the sequencing pipeline. Assigning TCR associations to individual alleles was difficult when HLA alleles, especially DR and DQ, strongly co-occurred. According to a later analysis, TCR association rates differed among HLA loci, with DRB1 alleles showing the most associated TCRs and HLA-C alleles showing the fewest. Linkage disequilibrium might explain the correlated functional status among segregating V segments, but an unknown experimental factor could not be ruled out. The 87-base-pair reads could not distinguish some IMGT-functional V segments, including TRBV6-2 and TRBV6-3, so those segments were excluded. In both the original and validation cohorts, the classifier was reported to diagnose cytomegalovirus status with high specificity and sensitivity. Only TCR beta chains were sequenced in this cohort, and the absence of alpha or paired-chain data limited detectable features. A later analysis reported that several top co-occurrence clusters appeared linked to parvovirus B19, influenza, CMV and Epstein-Barr virus. A later analysis found that HLA-associated TCR beta chains were more clonally expanded and had lower generation probabilities than equally common non-associated chains. Roughly uniform sequencing depth across donors was assumed in presence/absence analyses, although this assumption may not hold. A later analysis found that most CMV-associated TCR beta chains appeared HLA-restricted, with HLA associations seemingly driven largely by CMV exposure.

Library generation was performed with the immunoSEQ multiplex PCR assay. For the multiplex PCR, a mixture combining 60 forward primers for TCR Vbeta segments and 13 reverse primers for TCR Jbeta segments was used. A multiplex PCR assay on genomic DNA amplified the CDR3 region of rearranged TCR beta genes. Amplified TCR beta libraries were sequenced as 87-base-pair reads on the Illumina HiSeq System. Per the original workflow: Across the 640 or so repertoires, a later analysis counted some 81 million unique TCR beta chains, roughly 11 million of which were shared by at least two donors. A nearest-neighbor algorithm error-corrected the raw reads and collapsed the reads into unique sequences, merging closely related sequences to remove PCR and sequencing errors. CDR3 sequences were aligned to IMGT reference sequences to assign V, D and J gene segments. For a sequence to be retained, a match of at least six nucleotides to both a V gene segment and a J gene segment was required. Rearrangements were called productive when the CDR3 lacked stop codons and stayed in frame with V and J; all others were non-productive. Following IMGT convention, CDR3 was defined as the stretch from the second conserved V-encoded cysteine to the conserved J-encoded phenylalanine. The earlier analysis of 500 to 650 of the donors excluded any sequence lacking an unambiguous match to a single V gene segment. In an earlier analysis of roughly 600 of the donors, a V segment was called functional when productive rearrangements were above 56.7%, and segregating when the standard deviation between donors exceeded 5%. A statistical classification framework was developed to diagnose cytomegalovirus status using the catalog of TCR beta chain sequences. In a later analysis, TCR nucleotide sequences were compared against IMGT/GENE-DB human TR gene sequences so that V and J genes could be assigned. In a later analysis, CDR3 sequences and most-parsimonious VDJ recombination scenarios were assigned using the TCRdist pipeline. In a later analysis, every TCR beta chain was defined by the combination of its CDR3 amino acid sequence and its V-gene family, and reads without a unique V-gene family were dropped. In a later analysis, nearly 600 highly shared, low-generation-probability nucleotide sequences were removed to address suspected cross-contamination and a sequencing artifact. For each public chain, a later analysis derived a clonal expansion index from normalized ranks of inferred template counts within each repertoire. A later analysis computed generation probabilities with a VDJ recombination model fitted to out-of-frame rearrangements, and checked the results against IGoR. In a later analysis, TCR-TCR, TCR-HLA and TCR-CMV co-occurrence was scored with hypergeometric tests, and a repertoire-size bias correction was applied to TCR pairs. False discovery rates were estimated in a later analysis by permuting HLA or CMV assignments 20 times. In a later analysis, co-occurring TCRs were grouped using DBSCAN, and TCRdist sequence similarity was added for clustering within HLA-allele-positive subsets. For co-occurrence clustering, repertoires with fewer than 30,000 or more than 120,000 public chains were excluded, along with about five repertoires with anomalous nucleotide sharing. The source is immuneACCESS, and TCRdb retained only in-frame sequences with V and J called. Part of the clones is not carried over; for the studies checked, unresolved V genes explain less than half of this, and the remainder is unexplained. V and J calls and clone size follow that table, whereas D and trimming were derived from the DNA. The sample yields under 130,000 clones; 75% to 85% were counted once. The ten top clones hold roughly 6.1% of the sample.

The cohort consisted of more than 650 healthy bone marrow donors. At the time of sampling, all cohort members were nominally healthy, though unrecorded immune exposures were likely present. The donor was CMV seronegative and belonged to the group of 352 seronegative cohort members. A peripheral blood sample was provided by each donor, and peripheral blood mononuclear cells were used for TCR beta sequencing. Genomic DNA was extracted from the blood cell samples with the Qiagen DNeasy Blood Extraction Kit. From V the trimming removes 0 bases and from J it removes 11 bases, while the gene matches leave 12 bases of the junction unaccounted for. CDR1 and CDR2, per the germline V gene, are SGDLS and YYNGEE. From its cysteine to its phenylalanine, the CDR3 spans 16 amino acids. Here the CDR3 DNA is all that survives: 48 bases in frame from base 1.

The sequencing input was PBMCs. This TCR was recovered from a man aged 18 to 29 in good health and CMV-seronegative. Here the chain combines TRBV9 and TRBJ1-5, with 9 bases matching TRBD1. CDR3 sequence: CASSVALTGGEGAQHF. The nucleotides are TGTGCCAGCAGCGTAGCGCTGACAGGGGGGGAGGGGGCCCAGCATTTT.